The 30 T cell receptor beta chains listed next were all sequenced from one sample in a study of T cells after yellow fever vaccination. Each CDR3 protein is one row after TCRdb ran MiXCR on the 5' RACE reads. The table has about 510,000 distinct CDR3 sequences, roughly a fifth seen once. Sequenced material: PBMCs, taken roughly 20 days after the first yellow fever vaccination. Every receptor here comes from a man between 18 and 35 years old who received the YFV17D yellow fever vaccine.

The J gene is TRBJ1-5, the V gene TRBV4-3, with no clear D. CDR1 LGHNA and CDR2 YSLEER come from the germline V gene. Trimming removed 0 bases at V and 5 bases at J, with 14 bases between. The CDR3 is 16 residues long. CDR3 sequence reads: CASSQDRGGGHQPQHF. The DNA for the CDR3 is TGCGCCAGCAGCCAAGATCGTGGTGGAGGACATCAGCCCCAGCATTTT.

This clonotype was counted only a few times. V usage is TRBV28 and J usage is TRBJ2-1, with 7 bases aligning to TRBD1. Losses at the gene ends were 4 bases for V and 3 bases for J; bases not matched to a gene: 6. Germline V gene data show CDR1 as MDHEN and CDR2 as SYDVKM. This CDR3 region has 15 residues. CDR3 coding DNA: TGTGCCAGCAGTTCAGGGGGAATGCTCTACAATGAGCAGTTCTTC. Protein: CASSSGGMLYNEQFF.

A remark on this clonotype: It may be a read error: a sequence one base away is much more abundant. In DNA form, the CDR3 reads TGTGCCAGCAGCTCAGTGGGCACTGAAGCTTTCTTT. It yields the protein CASSSVGTEAFF. This chain uses TRBV7-9 with TRBJ1-1; D ambiguous. The CDR3 contains 12 residues. Between the trimmed V and J ends, which lost 4 bases and 4 bases, there was a span of 7 bases. Germline V lookup: CDR1 SEHNR, CDR2 FQNEAQ (reference sequence). Based on the CDR3 plus reference TRBV7-9 and TRBJ1-1, the full variable domain is DTGVSQNPRHKITKRGQNVTFRCDPISEHNRLYWYRQTLGQGPEFLTYFQNEAQLEKSRLLSDRFSAERPKGSFSTLEIQRTEQGDSAMYLCASSSVGTEAFFGQGTRLTVV.

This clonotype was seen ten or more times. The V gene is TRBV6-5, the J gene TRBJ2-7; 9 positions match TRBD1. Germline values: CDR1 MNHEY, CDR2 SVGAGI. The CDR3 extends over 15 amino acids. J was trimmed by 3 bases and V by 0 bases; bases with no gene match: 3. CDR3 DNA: TGTGCCAGCAGTTACTCCGGGACAGGGCGCTACGAGCAGTACTTC. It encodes CASSYSGTGRYEQYF.

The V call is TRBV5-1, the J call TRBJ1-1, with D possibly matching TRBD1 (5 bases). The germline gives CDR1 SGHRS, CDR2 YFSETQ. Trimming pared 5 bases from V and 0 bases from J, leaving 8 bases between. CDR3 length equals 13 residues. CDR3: CASRDTLNTEAFF. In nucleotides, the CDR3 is TGCGCCAGCAGGGACACATTGAACACTGAAGCTTTCTTT.

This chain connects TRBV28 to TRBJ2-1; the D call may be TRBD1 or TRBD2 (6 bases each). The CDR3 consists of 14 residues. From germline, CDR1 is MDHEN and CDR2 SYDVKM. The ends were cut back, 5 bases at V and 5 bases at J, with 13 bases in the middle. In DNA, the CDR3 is TGTGCCAGCAGTACATTGGGGGGCAACAATGAGCAGTTCTTC. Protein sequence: CASSTLGGNNEQFF.

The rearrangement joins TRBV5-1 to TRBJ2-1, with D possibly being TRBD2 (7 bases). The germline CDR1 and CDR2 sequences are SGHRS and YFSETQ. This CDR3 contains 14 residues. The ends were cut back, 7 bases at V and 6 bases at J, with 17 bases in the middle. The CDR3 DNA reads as TGCGCCAGCTCGCGGAGGGGGGGAGGCAATGAGCAGTTCTTC. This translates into CASSRRGGGNEQFF.

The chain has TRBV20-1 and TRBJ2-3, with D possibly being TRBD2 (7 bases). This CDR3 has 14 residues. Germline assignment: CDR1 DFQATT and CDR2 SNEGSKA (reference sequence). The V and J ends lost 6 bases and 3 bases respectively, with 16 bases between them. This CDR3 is CSARWGGRTDTQYF. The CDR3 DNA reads TGCAGTGCCCGGTGGGGGGGCAGGACAGATACGCAGTATTTT.

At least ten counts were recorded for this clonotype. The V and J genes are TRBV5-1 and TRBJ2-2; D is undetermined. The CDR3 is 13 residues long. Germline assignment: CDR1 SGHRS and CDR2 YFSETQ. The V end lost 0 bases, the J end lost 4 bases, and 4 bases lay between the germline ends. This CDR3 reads CASSLESTGELFF. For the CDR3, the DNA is TGCGCCAGCAGCTTGGAAAGCACCGGGGAGCTGTTTTTT.

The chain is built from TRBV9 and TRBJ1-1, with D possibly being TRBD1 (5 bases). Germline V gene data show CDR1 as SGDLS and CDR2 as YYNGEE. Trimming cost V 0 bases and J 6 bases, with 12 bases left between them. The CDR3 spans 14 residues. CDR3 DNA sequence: TGTGCCAGCAGCGTAGGAGGGTCAGGGTCTGAAGCTTTCTTT. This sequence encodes CASSVGGSGSEAFF.

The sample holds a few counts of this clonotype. CDR3 amino acids: CSAPRPGQQYTEAFF. The CDR3, as DNA: TGCAGTGCCCCCAGGCCGGGACAACAATACACTGAAGCTTTCTTT. J is TRBJ1-1 and V is TRBV20-1; TRBD1 is a possible D gene (6 bases). The CDR3 covers 15 residues. V was clipped by 6 bases and J by 3 bases, with 20 bases between them. Per the germline V gene, CDR1 is DFQATT and CDR2 is SNEGSKA (reference sequence).

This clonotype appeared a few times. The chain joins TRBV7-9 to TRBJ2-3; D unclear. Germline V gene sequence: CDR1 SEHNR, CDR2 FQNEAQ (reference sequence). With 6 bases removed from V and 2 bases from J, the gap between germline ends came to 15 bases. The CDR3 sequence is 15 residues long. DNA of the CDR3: TGTGCCAGCAGTCCTACCGCGCGGTTCACAGATACGCAGTATTTT. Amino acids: CASSPTARFTDTQYF. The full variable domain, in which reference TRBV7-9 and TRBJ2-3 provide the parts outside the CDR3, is DTGVSQNPRHKITKRGQNVTFRCDPISEHNRLYWYRQTLGQGPEFLTYFQNEAQLEKSRLLSDRFSAERPKGSFSTLEIQRTEQGDSAMYLCASSPTARFTDTQYFGPGTRLTVL.

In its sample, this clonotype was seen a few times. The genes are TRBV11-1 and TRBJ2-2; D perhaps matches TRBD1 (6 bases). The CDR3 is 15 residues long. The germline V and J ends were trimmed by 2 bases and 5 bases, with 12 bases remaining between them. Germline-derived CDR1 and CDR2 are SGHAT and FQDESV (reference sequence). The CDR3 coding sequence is TGTGCCAGCAGCTTAATGGGGGCTAGTACCGGGGAGCTGTTTTTT. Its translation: CASSLMGASTGELFF.

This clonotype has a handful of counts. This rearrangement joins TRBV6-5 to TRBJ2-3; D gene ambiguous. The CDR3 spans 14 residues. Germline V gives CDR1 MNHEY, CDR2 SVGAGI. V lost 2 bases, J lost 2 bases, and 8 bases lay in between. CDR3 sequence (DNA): TGTGCCAGCAGTTACGGCCAGGACACAGATACGCAGTATTTT. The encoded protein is CASSYGQDTDTQYF.

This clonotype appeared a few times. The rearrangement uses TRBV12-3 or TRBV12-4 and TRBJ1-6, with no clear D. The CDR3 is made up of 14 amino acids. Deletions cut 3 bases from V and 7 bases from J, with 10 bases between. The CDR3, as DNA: TGTGCCAGCAGTTTTGATCCGAGGAATTCACCCCTCCACTTT. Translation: CASSFDPRNSPLHF.

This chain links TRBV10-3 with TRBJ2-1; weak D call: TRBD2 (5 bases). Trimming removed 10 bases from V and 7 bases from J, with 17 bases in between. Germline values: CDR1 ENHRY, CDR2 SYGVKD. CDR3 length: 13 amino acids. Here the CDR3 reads CASLSGVGNEQFF. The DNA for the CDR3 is TGTGCCAGCCTATCCGGGGTGGGGAATGAGCAGTTCTTC.

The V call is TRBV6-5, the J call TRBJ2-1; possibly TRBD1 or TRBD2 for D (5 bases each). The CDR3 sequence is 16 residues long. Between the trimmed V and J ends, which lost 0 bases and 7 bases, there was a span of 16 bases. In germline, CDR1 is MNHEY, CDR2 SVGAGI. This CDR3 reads CASSYSSGGPGNEQFF. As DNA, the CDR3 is TGTGCCAGCAGTTACTCGAGTGGGGGACCTGGGAATGAGCAGTTCTTC.

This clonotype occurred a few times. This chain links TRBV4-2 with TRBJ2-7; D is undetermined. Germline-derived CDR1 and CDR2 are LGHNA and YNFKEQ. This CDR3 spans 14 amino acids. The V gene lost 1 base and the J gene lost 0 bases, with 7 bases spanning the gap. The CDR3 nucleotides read TGTGCCAGCAGCCAAGGAATCACCTCCTACGAGCAGTACGTC. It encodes CASSQGITSYEQYV.

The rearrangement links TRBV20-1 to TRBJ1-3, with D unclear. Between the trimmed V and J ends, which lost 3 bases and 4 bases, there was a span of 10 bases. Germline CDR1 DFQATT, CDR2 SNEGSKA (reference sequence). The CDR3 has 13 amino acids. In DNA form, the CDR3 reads TGCAGTGCTAGTTATGGCAAAGGAAACACCATATATTTT. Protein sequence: CSASYGKGNTIYF.

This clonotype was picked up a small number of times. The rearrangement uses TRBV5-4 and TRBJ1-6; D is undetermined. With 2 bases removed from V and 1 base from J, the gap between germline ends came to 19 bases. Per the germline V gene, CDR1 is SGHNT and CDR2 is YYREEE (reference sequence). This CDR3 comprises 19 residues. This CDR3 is CASSLVRESWLSYNSPLHF. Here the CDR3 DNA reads TGTGCCAGCAGCTTAGTACGGGAGAGTTGGTTGTCCTATAATTCACCCCTCCACTTT.

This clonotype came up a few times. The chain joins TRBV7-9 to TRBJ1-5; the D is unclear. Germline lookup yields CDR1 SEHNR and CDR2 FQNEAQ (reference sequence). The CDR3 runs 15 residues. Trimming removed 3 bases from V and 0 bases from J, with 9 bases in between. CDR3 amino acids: CASSLLDGSNQPQHF. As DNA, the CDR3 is TGTGCCAGCAGCTTGCTGGACGGTAGCAATCAGCCCCAGCATTTT.

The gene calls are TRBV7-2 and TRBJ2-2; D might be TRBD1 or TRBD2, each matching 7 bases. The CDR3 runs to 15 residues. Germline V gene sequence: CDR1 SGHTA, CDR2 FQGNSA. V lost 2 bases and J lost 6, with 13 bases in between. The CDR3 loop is CASSLWSGGAGELFF. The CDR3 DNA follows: TGTGCCAGCAGCTTATGGTCAGGGGGGGCCGGGGAGCTGTTTTTT.

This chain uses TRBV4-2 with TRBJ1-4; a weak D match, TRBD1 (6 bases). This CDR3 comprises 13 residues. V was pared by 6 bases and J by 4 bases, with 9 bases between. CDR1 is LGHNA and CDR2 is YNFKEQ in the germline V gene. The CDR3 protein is CASSKGVNEKLFF. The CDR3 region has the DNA TGTGCCAGCAGTAAGGGGGTTAATGAAAAACTGTTTTTT.

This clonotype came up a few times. The CDR3 bases are TGCGCCAGCAGCCAAGATCCAGGGACTGAAGCTTTCTTT. This sequence encodes CASSQDPGTEAFF. The gene calls are TRBV4-1 and TRBJ1-1; D perhaps matches TRBD1 (5 bases). Looked up from germline, CDR1 is MGHRA and CDR2 is YSYEKL. The CDR3 runs to 13 residues. Trimming removed 0 bases at V and 5 bases at J, with 7 bases between.

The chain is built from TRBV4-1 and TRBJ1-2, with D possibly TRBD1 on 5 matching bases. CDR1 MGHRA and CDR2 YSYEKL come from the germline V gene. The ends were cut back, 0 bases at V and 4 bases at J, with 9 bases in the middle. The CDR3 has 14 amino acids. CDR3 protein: CASSQDWGIYGYTF. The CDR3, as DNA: TGCGCCAGCAGCCAAGACTGGGGGATCTATGGCTACACCTTC.

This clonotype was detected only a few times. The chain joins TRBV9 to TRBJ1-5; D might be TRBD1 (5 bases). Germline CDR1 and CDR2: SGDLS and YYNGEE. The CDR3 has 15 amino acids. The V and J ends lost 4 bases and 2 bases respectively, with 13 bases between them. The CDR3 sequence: CASSLGDVGNQPQHF. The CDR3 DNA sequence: TGTGCCAGCAGCTTAGGGGACGTCGGCAATCAGCCCCAGCATTTT.

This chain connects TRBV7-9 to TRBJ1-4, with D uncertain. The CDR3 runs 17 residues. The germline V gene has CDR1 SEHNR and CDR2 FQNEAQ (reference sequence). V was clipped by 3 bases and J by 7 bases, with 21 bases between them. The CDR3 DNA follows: TGTGCCAGCAGCTTCGGTCAGGTGGGCCCAGGACCTGAAAAACTGTTTTTT. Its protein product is CASSFGQVGPGPEKLFF. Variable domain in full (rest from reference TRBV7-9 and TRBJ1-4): DTGVSQNPRHKITKRGQNVTFRCDPISEHNRLYWYRQTLGQGPEFLTYFQNEAQLEKSRLLSDRFSAERPKGSFSTLEIQRTEQGDSAMYLCASSFGQVGPGPEKLFFGSGTQLSVL.

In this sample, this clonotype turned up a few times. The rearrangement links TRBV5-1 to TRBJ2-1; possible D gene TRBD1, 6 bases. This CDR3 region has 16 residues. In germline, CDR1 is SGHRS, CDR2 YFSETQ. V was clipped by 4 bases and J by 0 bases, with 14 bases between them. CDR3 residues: CASSLQGPSSYNEQFF. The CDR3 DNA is TGCGCCAGCAGCCTACAGGGCCCCAGCTCCTACAATGAGCAGTTCTTC.

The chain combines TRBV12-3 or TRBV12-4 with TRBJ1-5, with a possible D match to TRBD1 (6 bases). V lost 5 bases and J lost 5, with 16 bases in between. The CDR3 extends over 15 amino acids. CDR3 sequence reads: CASSPSGVVDQPQHF. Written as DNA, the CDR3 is TGTGCCAGCAGTCCCTCAGGGGTCGTCGATCAGCCCCAGCATTTT.

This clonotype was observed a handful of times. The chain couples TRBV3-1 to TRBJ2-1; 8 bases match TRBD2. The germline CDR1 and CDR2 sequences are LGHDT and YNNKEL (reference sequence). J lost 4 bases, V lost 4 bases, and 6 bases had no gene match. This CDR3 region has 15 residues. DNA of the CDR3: TGTGCCAGCAGCCCTCTCTCTAGCGGGTACAATGAGCAGTTCTTC. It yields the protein CASSPLSSGYNEQFF.